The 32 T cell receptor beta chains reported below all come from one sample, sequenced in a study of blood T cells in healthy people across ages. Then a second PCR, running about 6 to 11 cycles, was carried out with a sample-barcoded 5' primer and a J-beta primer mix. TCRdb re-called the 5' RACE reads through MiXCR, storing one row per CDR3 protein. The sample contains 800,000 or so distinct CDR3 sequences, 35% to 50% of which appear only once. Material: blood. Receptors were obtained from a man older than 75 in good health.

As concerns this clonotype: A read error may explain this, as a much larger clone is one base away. In DNA form, the CDR3 reads TGTGCCAGCAGCTTCCGGGGGAACCGAGAGACCCAGTACTTC. It is translated as CASSFRGNRETQYF. The V and J genes are TRBV7-2 and TRBJ2-5; TRBD2 is a possible D gene (6 bases). The V and J ends lost 3 bases and 4 bases respectively, with 12 bases between them. CDR1 is SGHTA and CDR2 is FQGNSA in the germline V gene. The CDR3 covers 14 residues. Looking up the rest from reference TRBV7-2 and TRBJ2-5 gives the full variable domain: GAGVSQSPSNKVTEKGKDVELRCDPISGHTALYWYRQSLGQGLEFLIYFQGNSAPDKSGLPSDRFSAERTGGSVSTLTIQRTQQEDSAVYLCASSFRGNRETQYFGPGTRLLVL.

CDR3 DNA sequence: TGTGCCAGCAGTTTCTCGGGGGCCCTGGACGAGCAGTACTTC. Translating it yields CASSFSGALDEQYF. The chain has TRBV28 and TRBJ2-7; TRBD1 or TRBD2 may be the D gene (6 bases each). CDR1 and CDR2 (germline): MDHEN, SYDVKM. CDR3 length: 14 amino acids. The V end was cut by 3 bases, the J end by 5 bases, with 14 bases between.

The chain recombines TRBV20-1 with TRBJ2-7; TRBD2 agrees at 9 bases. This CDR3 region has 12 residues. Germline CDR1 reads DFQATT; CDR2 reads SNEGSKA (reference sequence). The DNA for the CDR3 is TGCGGTCCAGCGGGGGGACTCTACGAGCAGTACTTC. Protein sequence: CGPAGGLYEQYF.

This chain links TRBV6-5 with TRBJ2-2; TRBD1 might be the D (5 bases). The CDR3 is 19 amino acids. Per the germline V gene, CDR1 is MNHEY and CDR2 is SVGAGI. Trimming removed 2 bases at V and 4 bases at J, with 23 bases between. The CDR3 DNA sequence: TGTGCCAGCAGTTACATGAATCGACAGCTGAGGCAGGTCACCGGGGAGCTGTTTTTT. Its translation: CASSYMNRQLRQVTGELFF.

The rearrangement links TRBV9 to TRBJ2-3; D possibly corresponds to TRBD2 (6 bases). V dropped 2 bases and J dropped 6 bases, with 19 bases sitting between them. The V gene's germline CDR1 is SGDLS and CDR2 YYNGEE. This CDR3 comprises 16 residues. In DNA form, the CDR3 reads TGTGCCAGCAGCGTCGGAGACCACGGGAGTCGGGATACGCAGTATTTT. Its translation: CASSVGDHGSRDTQYF.

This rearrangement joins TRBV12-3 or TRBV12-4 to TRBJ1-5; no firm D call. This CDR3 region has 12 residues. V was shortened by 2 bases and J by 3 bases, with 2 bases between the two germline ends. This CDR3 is CASSLINQPQHF. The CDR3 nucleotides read TGTGCCAGCAGTTTAATCAATCAGCCCCAGCATTTT.

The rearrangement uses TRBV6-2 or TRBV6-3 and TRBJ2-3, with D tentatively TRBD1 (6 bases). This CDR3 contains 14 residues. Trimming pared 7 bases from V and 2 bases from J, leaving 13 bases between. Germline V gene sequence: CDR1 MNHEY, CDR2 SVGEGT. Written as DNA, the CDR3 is TGTGCCAGCACCCCAGGGGCGGCCACAGATACGCAGTATTTT. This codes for CASTPGAATDTQYF.

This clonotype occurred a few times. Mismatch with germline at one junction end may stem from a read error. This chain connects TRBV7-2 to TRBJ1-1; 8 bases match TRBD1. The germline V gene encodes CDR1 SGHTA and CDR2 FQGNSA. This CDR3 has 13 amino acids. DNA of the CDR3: TGTGCCAGCAGCGTAGCCGGGCAGGGGGCGTCTTTCTTT. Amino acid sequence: CASSVAGQGASFF.

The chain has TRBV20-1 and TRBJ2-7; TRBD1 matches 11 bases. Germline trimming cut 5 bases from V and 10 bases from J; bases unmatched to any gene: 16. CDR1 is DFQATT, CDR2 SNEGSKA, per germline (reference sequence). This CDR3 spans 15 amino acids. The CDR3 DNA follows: TGCAGTGCTTCACCTCGGACAGGGGGCGGGGAGATCCAGTACTTC. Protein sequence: CSASPRTGGGEIQYF.

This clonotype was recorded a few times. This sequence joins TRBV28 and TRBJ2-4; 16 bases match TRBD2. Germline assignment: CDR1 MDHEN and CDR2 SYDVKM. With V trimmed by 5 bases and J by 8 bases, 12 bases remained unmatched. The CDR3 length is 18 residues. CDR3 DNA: TGTGCCAGCAGTCCCCCCCGCGGGACTAGCGGGAGGGGGGACATTCAGTACTTC. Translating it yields CASSPPRGTSGRGDIQYF.

The CDR3 spells CAWGRRELGANVLTF. The DNA for the CDR3 is TGTGCCTGGGGGCGCAGGGAATTGGGGGCCAACGTCCTGACTTTC. The J gene is TRBJ2-6, the V gene TRBV30, with a tentative D call TRBD1 (5 bases). From germline, CDR1 is GTSNPN and CDR2 SVGIG (reference sequence). CDR3 length: 15 residues. Between the trimmed V and J ends, which lost 5 bases and 4 bases, there was a span of 15 bases.

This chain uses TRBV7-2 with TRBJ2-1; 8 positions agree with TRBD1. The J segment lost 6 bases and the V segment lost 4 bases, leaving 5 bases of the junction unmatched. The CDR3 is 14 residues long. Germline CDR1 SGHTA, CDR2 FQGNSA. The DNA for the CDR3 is TGTGCCAGCAGCTCGGGGACAGGCCGCAATGAGCAGTTCTTC. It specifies CASSSGTGRNEQFF.

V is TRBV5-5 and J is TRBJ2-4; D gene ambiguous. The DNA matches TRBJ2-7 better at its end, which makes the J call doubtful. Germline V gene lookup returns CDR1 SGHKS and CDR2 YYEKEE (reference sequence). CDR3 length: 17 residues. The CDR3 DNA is TGTGCCAGCAGCTTTGTGGGCTGGGGAACTACTACCTACGAGCAGTACTTC. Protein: CASSFVGWGTTTYEQYF.

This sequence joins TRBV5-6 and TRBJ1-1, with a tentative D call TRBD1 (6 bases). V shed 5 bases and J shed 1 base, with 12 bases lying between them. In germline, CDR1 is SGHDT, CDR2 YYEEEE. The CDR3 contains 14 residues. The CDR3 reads CASSTPGANTEAFF. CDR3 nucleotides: TGTGCCAGCAGTACTCCGGGGGCGAACACTGAAGCTTTCTTT.

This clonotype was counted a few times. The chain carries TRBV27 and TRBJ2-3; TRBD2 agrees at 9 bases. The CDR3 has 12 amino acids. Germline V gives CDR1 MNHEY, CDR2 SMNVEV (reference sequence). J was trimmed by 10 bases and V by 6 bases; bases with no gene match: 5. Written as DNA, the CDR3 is TGTGCCAGCAGAGGGACTAGCTTGGCGCAGTATTTT. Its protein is CASRGTSLAQYF.

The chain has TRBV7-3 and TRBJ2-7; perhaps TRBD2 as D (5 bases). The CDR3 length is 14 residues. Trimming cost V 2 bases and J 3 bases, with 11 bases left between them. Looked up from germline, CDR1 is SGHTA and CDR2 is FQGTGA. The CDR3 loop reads CASSLYAGLYEQYF. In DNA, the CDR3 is TGTGCCAGCAGCTTATACGCGGGCCTCTACGAGCAGTACTTC.

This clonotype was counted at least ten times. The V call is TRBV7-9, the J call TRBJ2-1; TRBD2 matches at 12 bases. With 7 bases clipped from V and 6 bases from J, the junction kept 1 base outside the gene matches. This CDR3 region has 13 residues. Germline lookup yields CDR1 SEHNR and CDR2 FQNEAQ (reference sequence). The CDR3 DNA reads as TGTGCCAGCAAGGGACTAGCGGGCAATGAGCAGTTCTTC. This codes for CASKGLAGNEQFF. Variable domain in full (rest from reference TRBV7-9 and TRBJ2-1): DTGVSQNPRHKITKRGQNVTFRCDPISEHNRLYWYRQTLGQGPEFLTYFQNEAQLEKSRLLSDRFSAERPKGSFSTLEIQRTEQGDSAMYLCASKGLAGNEQFFGPGTRLTVL.

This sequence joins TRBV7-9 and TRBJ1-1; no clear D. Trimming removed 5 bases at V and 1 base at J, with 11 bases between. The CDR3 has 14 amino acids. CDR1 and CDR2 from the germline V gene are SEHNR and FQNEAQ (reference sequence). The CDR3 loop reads CASSAEIRNTEAFF. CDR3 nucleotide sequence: TGTGCCAGCAGCGCGGAAATTCGGAACACTGAAGCTTTCTTT.

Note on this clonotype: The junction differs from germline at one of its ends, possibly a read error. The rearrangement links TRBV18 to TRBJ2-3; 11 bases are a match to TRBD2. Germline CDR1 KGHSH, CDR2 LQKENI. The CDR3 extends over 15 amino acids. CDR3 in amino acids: CACSSTSGGTDTQYF. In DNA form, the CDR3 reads TGTGCCTGCTCGTCCACTAGCGGGGGAACAGATACGCAGTATTTT.

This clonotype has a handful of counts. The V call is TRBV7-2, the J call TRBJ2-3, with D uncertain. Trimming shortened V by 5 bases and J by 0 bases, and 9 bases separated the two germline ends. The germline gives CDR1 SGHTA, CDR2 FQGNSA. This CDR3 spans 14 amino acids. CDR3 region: CASSPAHSTDTQYF. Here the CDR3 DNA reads TGTGCCAGCAGCCCCGCCCACAGCACAGATACGCAGTATTTT.

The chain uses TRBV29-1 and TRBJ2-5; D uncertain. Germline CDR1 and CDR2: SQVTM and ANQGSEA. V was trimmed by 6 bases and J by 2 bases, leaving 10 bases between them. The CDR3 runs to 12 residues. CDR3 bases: TGCAGCGTCGCCATAGTTCAAGAGACCCAGTACTTC. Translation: CSVAIVQETQYF.

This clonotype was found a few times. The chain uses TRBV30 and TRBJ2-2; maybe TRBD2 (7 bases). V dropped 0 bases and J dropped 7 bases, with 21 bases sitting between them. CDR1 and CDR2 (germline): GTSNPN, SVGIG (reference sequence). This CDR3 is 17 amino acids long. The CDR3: CAWSVRVRPGGGGELFF. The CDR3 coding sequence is TGTGCCTGGAGTGTACGCGTCAGGCCGGGGGGCGGCGGGGAGCTGTTTTTT.

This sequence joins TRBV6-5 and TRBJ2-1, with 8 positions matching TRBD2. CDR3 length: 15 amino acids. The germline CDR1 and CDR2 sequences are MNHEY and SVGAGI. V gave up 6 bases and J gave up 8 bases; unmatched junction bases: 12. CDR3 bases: TGTGCCAGCAGCATAGCGGGGCGAACAACTGATGAGCAGTTCTTC. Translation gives CASSIAGRTTDEQFF.

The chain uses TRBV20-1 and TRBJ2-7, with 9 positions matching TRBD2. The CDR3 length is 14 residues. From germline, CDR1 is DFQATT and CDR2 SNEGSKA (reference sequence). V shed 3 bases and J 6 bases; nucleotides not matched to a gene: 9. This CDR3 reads CSARSPGLAPEQYF. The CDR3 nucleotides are TGCAGTGCTAGGTCACCGGGACTAGCTCCCGAGCAGTACTTC.

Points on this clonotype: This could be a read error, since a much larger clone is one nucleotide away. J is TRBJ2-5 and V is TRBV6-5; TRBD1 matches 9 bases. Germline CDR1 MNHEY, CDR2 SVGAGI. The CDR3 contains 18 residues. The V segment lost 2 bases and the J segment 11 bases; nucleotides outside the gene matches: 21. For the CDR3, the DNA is TGTGCCAGCAGTTACGCACTTGAAACAGGGGGCGCGACGTATGAGCAGTACTTC. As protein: CASSYALETGGATYEQYF.

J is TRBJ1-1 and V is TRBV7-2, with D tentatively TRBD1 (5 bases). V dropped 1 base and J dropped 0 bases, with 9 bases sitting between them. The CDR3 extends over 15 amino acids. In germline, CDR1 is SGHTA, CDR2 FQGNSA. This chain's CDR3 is CASSLVEGMNTEAFF. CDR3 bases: TGTGCCAGCAGCTTAGTGGAGGGGATGAACACTGAAGCTTTCTTT.

DNA of the CDR3: TGTGCCAGCAGCTCCCTGACTAGCTACGAGCAGTACTTC. Amino acids: CASSSLTSYEQYF. V gene TRBV11-2 combines with J gene TRBJ2-5, with a tentative D call TRBD2 (6 bases). The J call is in doubt because the DNA end fits TRBJ2-7 better. Per germline, CDR1 SGHAT and CDR2 FQNNGV. This CDR3 has 13 amino acids.

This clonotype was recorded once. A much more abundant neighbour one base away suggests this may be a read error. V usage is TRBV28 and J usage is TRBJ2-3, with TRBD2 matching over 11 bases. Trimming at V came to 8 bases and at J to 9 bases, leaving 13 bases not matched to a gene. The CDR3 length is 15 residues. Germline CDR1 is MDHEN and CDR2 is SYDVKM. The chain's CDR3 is CASRTTSGSKETQYF. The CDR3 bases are TGTGCCAGCCGAACAACTAGCGGGAGCAAGGAGACGCAGTATTTT.

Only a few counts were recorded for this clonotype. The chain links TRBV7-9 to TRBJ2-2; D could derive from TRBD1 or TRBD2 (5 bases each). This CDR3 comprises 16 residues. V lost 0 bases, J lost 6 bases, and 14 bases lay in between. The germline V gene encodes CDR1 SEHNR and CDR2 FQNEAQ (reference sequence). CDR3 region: CASSLASGLLAGELFF. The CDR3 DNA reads TGTGCCAGCAGCTTAGCCTCGGGGCTGCTAGCCGGGGAGCTGTTTTTT.

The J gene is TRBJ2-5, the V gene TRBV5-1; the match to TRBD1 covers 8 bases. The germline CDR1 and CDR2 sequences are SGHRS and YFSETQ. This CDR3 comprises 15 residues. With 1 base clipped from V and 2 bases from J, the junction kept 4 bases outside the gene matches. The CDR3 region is CASSLWTGRQETQYF. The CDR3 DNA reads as TGCGCCAGCAGCTTGTGGACAGGGAGGCAAGAGACCCAGTACTTC.

The CDR3: CASINLVGDRGYTF. CDR3 nucleotides: TGTGCCAGCATCAATCTCGTGGGGGACAGGGGCTACACCTTC. V is TRBV28 and J is TRBJ1-2; TRBD1 matches 8 bases. The CDR3 totals 14 residues. CDR1 and CDR2 (germline): MDHEN, SYDVKM. The ends lost 7 bases at V and 8 bases at J; junction bases unmatched: 12.

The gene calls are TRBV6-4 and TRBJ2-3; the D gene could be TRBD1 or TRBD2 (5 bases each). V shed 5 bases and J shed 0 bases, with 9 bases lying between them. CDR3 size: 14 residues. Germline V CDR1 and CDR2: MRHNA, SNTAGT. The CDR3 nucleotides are TGTGCCAGCAGTCAGAGGGGCAGCACAGATACGCAGTATTTT. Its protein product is CASSQRGSTDTQYF.